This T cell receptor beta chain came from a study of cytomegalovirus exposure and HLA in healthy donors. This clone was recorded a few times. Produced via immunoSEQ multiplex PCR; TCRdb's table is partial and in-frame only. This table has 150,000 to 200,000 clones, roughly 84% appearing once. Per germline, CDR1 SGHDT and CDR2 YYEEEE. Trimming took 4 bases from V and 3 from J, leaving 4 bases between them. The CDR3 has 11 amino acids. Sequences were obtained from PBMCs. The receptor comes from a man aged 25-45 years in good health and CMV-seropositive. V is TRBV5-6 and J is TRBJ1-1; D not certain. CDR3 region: CASSIYTEAFF. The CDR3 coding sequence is TGTGCCAGCAGCATCTACACTGAAGCTTTCTTT.